One sample yielded the 5 T cell receptor beta chains listed below, sequenced in a study of identical twins. Each CDR3 protein is one row after TCRdb ran MiXCR on the 5' RACE reads. Of hundreds of thousands of distinct CDR3 sequences listed, approximately 18% are singletons. The sample was also linked to a second study, of T cells expressing NK-cell markers.

Sequencing was carried out using PBMCs. These receptors all come from a woman under 30 in good health.

The table lists this clonotype with a few counts. V is TRBV12-3 or TRBV12-4 and J is TRBJ1-3; D not resolved. The ends were cut back, 6 bases at V and 0 bases at J, with 15 bases in the middle. This CDR3 has 16 amino acids. The CDR3 DNA reads TGTGCCAGCAGCCGTCTAGGCCCGAACTCTGGAAACACCATATATTTT. Amino acid sequence: CASSRLGPNSGNTIYF.

This clonotype has more than one count but fewer than ten. This rearrangement joins TRBV7-9 to TRBJ2-2; D assignment may be TRBD1 or TRBD2 (5 bases each). CDR1 and CDR2 (germline): SEHNR, FQNEAQ (reference sequence). The CDR3 has 14 residues. The ends were cut back, 11 bases at V and 0 bases at J, with 13 bases in the middle. CDR3 coding DNA: TGTGCCCCCGCCGGGGCTTCGAACACCGGGGAGCTGTTTTTT. Protein sequence: CAPAGASNTGELFF.

The CDR3: CASSAVPGQGGPHYGYTF. Here the CDR3 DNA reads TGTGCCAGCAGTGCCGTGCCGGGACAGGGGGGACCTCACTATGGCTACACCTTC. This chain uses TRBV6-4 with TRBJ1-2; TRBD1 matches at 11 bases. CDR3 length: 18 amino acids. V shed 4 bases and J 3 bases; nucleotides not matched to a gene: 13. The germline V gene encodes CDR1 MRHNA and CDR2 SNTAGT.

This chain uses TRBV6-4 with TRBJ1-2; D is uncertain. Germline loops: CDR1 MRHNA, CDR2 SNTAGT. V was pared by 2 bases and J by 3 bases, with 19 bases between. The CDR3 covers 17 residues. CDR3 sequence (DNA): TGTGCCAGCAGTGACGTCCCCGGAGGGAGTATTTACTATGGCTACACCTTC. It specifies CASSDVPGGSIYYGYTF.

V and J are TRBV28 and TRBJ2-3; TRBD2 aligns across 7 bases. J gave up 6 bases and V 5 bases, and 11 bases lay outside the gene matches. CDR3 length equals 15 residues. Germline V lookup: CDR1 MDHEN, CDR2 SYDVKM. CDR3 amino acids: CASSPGTTRGDTQYF. The CDR3 DNA is TGTGCCAGCAGTCCCGGGACTACCAGAGGTGATACGCAGTATTTT.